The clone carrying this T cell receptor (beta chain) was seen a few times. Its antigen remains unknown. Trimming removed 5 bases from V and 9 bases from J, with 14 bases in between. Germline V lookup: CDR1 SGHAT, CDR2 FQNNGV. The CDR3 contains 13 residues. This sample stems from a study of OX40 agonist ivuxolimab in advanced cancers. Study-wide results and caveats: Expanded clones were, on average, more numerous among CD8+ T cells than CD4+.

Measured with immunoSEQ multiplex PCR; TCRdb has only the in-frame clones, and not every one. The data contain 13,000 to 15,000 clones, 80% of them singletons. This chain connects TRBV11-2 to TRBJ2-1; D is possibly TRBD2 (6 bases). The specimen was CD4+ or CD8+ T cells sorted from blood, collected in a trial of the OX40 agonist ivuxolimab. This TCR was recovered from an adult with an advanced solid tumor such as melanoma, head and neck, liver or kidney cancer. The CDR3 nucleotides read TGTGCCAGCAGCCCCTCTAGCGTGGGTGAGCAGTTCTTC. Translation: CASSPSSVGEQFF.